This T cell receptor beta chain was captured by sequencing in a study of shared clonotypes between healthy human individuals. General observations from the study: What naive subsets generally showed was a larger estimated richness than memory subsets showed. Clonotype sharing across donors was expected to vary with sequencing depth.

Worth noting for this clone: What it recognizes is unknown.

The CDR3 is 16 residues long. Germline V CDR1 and CDR2: LNHDA, SQIVND (reference sequence). Trimming cost V 4 bases and J 3 bases; bases outside gene matches: 10. The donors, healthy adults who were HIV-negative, had experienced no recent acute infections or vaccinations. The method was immunoSEQ multiplex PCR; TCRdb's version includes in-frame clones alone and lacks a portion of them. The sample holds 2.3 million or so clones, 85% to 95% seen once. Sequenced: naive CD4+ T cells from PBMCs. Noted subset: CD45RA+ positively selected. The source is a man aged 18 to 29 in good health. Some clones in this sample may be carry-over from other donors' samples. The V call is TRBV19, the J call TRBJ2-3; 7 nucleotides line up with TRBD1. CDR3 nucleotide sequence: TGTGCCAGTAGTAACCTACCGGGACAGCCAACAGATACGCAGTATTTT. It specifies CASSNLPGQPTDTQYF.